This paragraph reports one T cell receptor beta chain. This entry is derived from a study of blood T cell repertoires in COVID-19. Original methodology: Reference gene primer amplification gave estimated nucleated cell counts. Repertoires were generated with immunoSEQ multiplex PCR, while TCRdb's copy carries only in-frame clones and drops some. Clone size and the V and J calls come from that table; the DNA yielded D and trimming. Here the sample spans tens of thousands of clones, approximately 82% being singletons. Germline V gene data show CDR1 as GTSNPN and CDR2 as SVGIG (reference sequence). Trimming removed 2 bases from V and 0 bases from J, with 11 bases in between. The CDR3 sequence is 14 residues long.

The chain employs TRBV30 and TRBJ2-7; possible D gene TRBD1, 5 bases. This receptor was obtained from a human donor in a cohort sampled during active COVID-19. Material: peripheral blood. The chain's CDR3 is CAWSQQGNSYEQYF. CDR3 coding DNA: TGTGCCTGGAGTCAGCAGGGTAACTCCTACGAGCAGTACTTC.